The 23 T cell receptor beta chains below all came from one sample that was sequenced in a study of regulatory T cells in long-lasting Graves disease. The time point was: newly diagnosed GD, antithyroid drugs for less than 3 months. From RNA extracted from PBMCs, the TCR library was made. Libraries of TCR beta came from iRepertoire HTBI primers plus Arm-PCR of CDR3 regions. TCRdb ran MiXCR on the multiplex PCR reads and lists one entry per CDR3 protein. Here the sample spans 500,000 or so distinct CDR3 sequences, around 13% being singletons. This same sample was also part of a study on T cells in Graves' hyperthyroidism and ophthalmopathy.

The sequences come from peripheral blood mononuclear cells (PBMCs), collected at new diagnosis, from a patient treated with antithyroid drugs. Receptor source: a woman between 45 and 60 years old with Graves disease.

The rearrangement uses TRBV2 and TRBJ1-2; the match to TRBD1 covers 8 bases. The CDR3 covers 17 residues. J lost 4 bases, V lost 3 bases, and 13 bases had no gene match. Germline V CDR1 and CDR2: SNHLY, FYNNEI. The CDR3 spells CASSDYRGSRWVYGYTF. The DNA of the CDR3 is TGTGCCAGCAGTGACTACAGGGGGTCTCGCTGGGTCTATGGCTACACCTTC.

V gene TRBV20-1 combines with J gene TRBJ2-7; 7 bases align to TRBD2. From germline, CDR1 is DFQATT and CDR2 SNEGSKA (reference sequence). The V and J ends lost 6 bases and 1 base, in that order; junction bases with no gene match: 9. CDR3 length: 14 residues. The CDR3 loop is CSAPIAGSSYEQYF. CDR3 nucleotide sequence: TGCAGTGCCCCAATAGCGGGTTCATCCTACGAGCAGTACTTC.

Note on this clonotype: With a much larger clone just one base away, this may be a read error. The CDR3 region is CASSWASARTDTRYF. The CDR3, as DNA: TGTGCCAGCAGTTGGGCTAGCGCCCGCACAGATACGCGGTATTTT. The J gene is TRBJ2-3, the V gene TRBV6-2 or TRBV6-3; perhaps TRBD2 as D (6 bases). The CDR3 totals 15 residues. Germline CDR1 reads MNHEY; CDR2 reads SVGEGT.

The CDR3 reads CASSSTGYSGELFF. CDR3 DNA sequence: TGTGCCAGCAGTTCCACAGGGTATAGCGGGGAGCTGTTTTTT. The chain combines TRBV12-3 or TRBV12-4 with TRBJ2-2; the D gene is possibly TRBD1 (6 bases). The CDR3 extends over 14 amino acids. Trimming removed 4 bases at V and 7 bases at J, with 13 bases between.

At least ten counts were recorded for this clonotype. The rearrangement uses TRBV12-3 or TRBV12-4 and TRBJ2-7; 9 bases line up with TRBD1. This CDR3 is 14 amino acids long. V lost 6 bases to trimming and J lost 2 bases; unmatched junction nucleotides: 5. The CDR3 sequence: CASRLRQGAYEQYF. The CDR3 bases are TGTGCCAGCAGACTCAGACAGGGGGCCTACGAGCAGTACTTC.

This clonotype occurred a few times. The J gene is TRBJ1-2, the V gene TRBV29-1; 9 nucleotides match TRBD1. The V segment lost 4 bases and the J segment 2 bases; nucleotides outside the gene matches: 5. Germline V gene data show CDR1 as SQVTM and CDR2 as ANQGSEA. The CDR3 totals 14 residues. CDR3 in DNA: TGCAGCGTTGTTAGACAGGGGGTGAACTATGGCTACACCTTC. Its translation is CSVVRQGVNYGYTF.

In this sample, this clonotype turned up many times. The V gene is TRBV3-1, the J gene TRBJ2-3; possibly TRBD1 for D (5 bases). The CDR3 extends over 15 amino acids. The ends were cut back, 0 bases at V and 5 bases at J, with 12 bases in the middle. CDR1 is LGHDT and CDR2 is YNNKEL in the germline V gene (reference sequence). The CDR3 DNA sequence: TGTGCCAGCAGCCAAGAGGCAGGGTGGATAGATACGCAGTATTTT. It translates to CASSQEAGWIDTQYF.

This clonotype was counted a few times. CDR3: CASSLDRGLSGNQPQHF. CDR3 bases: TGTGCCAGCAGTTTGGACAGGGGGCTGTCCGGCAATCAGCCCCAGCATTTT. This chain joins TRBV28 and TRBJ1-5; 11 nucleotides align to TRBD1. The CDR3 extends over 17 amino acids. J lost 2 bases, V lost 3 bases, and 6 bases had no gene match. The germline gives CDR1 MDHEN, CDR2 SYDVKM.

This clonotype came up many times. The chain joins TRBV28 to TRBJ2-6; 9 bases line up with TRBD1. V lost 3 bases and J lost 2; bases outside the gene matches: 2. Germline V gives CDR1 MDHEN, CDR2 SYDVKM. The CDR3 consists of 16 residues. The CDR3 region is CASSLNRGPGANVLTF. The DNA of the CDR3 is TGTGCCAGCAGTTTGAACAGGGGGCCTGGGGCCAACGTCCTGACTTTC.

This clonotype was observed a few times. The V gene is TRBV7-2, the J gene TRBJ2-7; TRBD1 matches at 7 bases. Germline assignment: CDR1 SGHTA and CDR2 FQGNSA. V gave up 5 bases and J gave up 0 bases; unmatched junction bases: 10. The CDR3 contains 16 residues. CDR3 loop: CASSLGQVPLSYEQYF. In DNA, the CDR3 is TGTGCCAGCAGCCTAGGACAGGTTCCCCTCTCCTACGAGCAGTACTTC. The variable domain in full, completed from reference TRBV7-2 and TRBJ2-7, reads GAGVSQSPSNKVTEKGKDVELRCDPISGHTALYWYRQSLGQGLEFLIYFQGNSAPDKSGLPSDRFSAERTGGSVSTLTIQRTQQEDSAVYLCASSLGQVPLSYEQYFGPGTRLTVT.

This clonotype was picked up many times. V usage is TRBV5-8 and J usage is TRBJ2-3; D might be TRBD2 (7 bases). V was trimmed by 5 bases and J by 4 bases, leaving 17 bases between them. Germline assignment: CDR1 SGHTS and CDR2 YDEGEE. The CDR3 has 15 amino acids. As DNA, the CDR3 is TGTGCCAGCAGACTAACAGGGAGGGACGCAGATACGCAGTATTTT. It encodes CASRLTGRDADTQYF.

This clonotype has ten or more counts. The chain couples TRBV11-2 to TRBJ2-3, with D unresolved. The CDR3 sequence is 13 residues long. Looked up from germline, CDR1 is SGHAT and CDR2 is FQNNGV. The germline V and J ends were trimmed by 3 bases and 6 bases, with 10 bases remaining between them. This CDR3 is CASSFKGSDTQYF. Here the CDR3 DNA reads TGTGCCAGCAGCTTTAAGGGTTCGGATACGCAGTATTTT. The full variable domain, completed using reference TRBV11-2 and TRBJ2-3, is EAGVAQSPRYKIIEKRQSVAFWCNPISGHATLYWYQQILGQGPKLLIQFQNNGVVDDSQLPKDRFSAERLKGVDSTLKIQPAKLEDSAVYLCASSFKGSDTQYFGPGTRLTVL.

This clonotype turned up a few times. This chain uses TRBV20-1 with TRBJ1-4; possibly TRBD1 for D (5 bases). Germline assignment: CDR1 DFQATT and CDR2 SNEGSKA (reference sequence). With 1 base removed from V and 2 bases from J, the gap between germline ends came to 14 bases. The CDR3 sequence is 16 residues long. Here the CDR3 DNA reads TGCAGTGCTAGAGTTCGCGCAGGGTTCACTAATGAAAAACTGTTTTTT. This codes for CSARVRAGFTNEKLFF.

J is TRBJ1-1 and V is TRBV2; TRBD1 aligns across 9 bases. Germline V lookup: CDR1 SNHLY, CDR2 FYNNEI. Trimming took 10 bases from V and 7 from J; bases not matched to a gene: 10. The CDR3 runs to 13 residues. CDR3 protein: CATVGQGYVEAFF. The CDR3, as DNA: TGTGCCACCGTAGGACAGGGGTATGTTGAAGCTTTCTTT.

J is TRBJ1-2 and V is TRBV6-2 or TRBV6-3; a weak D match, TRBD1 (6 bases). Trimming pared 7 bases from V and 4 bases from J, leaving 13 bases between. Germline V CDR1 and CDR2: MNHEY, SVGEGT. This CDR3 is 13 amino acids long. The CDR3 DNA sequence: TGTGCCAGCAACAGGGACAAGACCTATGGCTACACCTTC. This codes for CASNRDKTYGYTF.

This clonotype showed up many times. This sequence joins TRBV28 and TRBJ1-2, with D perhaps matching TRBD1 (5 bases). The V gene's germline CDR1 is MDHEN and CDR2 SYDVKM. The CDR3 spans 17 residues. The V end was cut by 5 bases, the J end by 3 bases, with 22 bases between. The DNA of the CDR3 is TGTGCCAGCAGTCTCCCAGCAAGTAGGGGTACAGACTATGGCTACACCTTC. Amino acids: CASSLPASRGTDYGYTF.

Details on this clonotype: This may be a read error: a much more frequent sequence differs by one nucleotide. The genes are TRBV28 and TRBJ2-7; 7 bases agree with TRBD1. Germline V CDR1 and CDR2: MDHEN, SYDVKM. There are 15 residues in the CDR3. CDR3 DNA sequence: TGTGTCAGCAGTCCGTCCCTGGGACAGACCTACGAGCAGTACTTC. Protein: CVSSPSLGQTYEQYF.

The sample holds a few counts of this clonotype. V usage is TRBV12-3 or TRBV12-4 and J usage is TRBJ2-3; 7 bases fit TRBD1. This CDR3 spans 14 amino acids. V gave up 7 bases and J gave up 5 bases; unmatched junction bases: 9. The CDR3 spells CASTPNRGIDTQYF. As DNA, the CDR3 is TGTGCCAGCACCCCCAACAGGGGCATAGATACGCAGTATTTT.

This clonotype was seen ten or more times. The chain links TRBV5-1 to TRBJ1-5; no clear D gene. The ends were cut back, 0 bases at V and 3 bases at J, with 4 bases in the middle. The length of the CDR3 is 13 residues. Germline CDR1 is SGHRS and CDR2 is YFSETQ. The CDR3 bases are TGCGCCAGCAGCTTGGAAGTCAATCAGCCCCAGCATTTT. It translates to CASSLEVNQPQHF.

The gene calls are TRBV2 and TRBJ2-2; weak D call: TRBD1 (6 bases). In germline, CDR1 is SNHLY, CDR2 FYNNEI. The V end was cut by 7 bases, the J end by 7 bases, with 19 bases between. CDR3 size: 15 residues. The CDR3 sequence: CASNRVTGAGGELFF. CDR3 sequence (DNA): TGTGCCAGCAACCGCGTGACAGGTGCAGGCGGGGAGCTGTTTTTT.

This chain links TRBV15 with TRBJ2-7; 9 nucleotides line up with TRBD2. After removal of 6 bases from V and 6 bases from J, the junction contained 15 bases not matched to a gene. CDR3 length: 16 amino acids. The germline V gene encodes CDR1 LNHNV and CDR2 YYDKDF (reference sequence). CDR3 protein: CATRSILAGVRGEQYF. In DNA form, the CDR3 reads TGTGCCACCAGGTCAATCTTAGCGGGAGTCCGAGGCGAGCAGTACTTC.

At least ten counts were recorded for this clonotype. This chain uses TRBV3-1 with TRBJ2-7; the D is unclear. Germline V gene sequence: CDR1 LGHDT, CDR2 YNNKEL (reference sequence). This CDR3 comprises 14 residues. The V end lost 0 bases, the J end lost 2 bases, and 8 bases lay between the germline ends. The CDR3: CASSQEGYPYEQYF. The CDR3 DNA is TGTGCCAGCAGCCAAGAAGGCTATCCCTACGAGCAGTACTTC.

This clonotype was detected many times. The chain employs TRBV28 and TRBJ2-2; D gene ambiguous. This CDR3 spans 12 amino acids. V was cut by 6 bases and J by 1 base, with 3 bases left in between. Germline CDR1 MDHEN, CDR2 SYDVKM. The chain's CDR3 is CASSRNTGELFF. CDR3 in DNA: TGTGCCAGCAGCCGGAACACCGGGGAGCTGTTTTTT.